The 13 T cell receptor beta chains listed next were all sequenced from one sample in a study of blood T cells in healthy people across ages. A second PCR, run for 7 to 11 cycles, used a sample-barcoded 5' primer plus a J-beta primer mix. TCRdb processed the 5' RACE reads anew with MiXCR; each CDR3 protein has one entry. The sample has some 1,800,000 distinct CDR3 sequences; roughly two fifths are singletons. Sequencing was done on a sample of blood. These receptors were taken from a human donor in good health.

This clonotype occurred a few times. This rearrangement joins TRBV5-1 to TRBJ2-4; D might be TRBD1 (7 bases). Gene TRBJ2-7 matches the end of the DNA better, so the J call may be wrong. This CDR3 is 15 amino acids long. Germline V CDR1 and CDR2: SGHRS, YFSETQ. The CDR3 region is CASSPRRGTAYEQYF. As DNA, the CDR3 is TGCGCCAGCAGCCCCCGGAGGGGGACAGCCTACGAGCAGTACTTC.

This rearrangement joins TRBV5-5 to TRBJ2-3; 7 bases map to TRBD1. Germline CDR1 is SGHKS and CDR2 is YYEKEE (reference sequence). Unmatched junction bases numbered 10, after V lost 4 bases and J lost 2 bases. The CDR3 consists of 16 residues. Written as DNA, the CDR3 is TGTGCCAGCAGCGCCCTCACAGGGGCTCCCACAGATACGCAGTATTTT. It yields the protein CASSALTGAPTDTQYF.

This clonotype was seen only a few times. The chain combines TRBV11-3 with TRBJ1-2; TRBD1 might be the D (5 bases). The ends were cut back, 5 bases at V and 9 bases at J, with 19 bases in the middle. This CDR3 has 14 amino acids. In germline, CDR1 is SGHNT, CDR2 YENEEA. CDR3 sequence: CASSEGVDGKRYTF. CDR3 DNA: TGTGCCAGCAGCGAAGGGGTTGATGGTAAACGCTACACCTTC.

J is TRBJ2-3 and V is TRBV4-2, with TRBD2 matching 10 bases. CDR3 length equals 17 residues. CDR1 is LGHNA and CDR2 is YNFKEQ in the germline V gene. After removal of 1 base from V and 3 bases from J, the junction contained 7 bases not matched to a gene. The CDR3 DNA sequence: TGTGCCAGCAGCCAAGTTATAGCGGGGGGAAGGACAGATACGCAGTATTTT. Its translation: CASSQVIAGGRTDTQYF.

This clonotype was seen only a few times. The chain uses TRBV20-1 and TRBJ2-7, with TRBD1 matching over 9 bases. Trimming at V came to 5 bases and at J to 6 bases, leaving 14 bases not matched to a gene. Germline-derived CDR1 and CDR2 are DFQATT and SNEGSKA (reference sequence). This CDR3 spans 15 amino acids. Here the CDR3 DNA reads TGCAGTGCTTCGCGACCACAGGGGGCGCGTCCCGAGCAGTACTTC. Protein sequence: CSASRPQGARPEQYF.

The chain employs TRBV5-1 and TRBJ2-1; D is ambiguous. V gave up 2 bases and J gave up 5 bases, with 14 bases separating them. Germline lookup yields CDR1 SGHRS and CDR2 YFSETQ. This CDR3 has 15 residues. CDR3 sequence reads: CASSFRSLTNNEQFF. For the CDR3, the DNA is TGCGCCAGCAGCTTTCGGTCCCTTACTAACAATGAGCAGTTCTTC.

V gene TRBV7-9 combines with J gene TRBJ2-7; 8 bases agree with TRBD1. The V gene's germline CDR1 is SEHNR and CDR2 FQNEAQ (reference sequence). V shed 4 bases and J 5 bases; nucleotides not matched to a gene: 10. The CDR3 runs to 15 residues. CDR3 residues: CASSYQDRALHEQYF. The CDR3 DNA reads TGTGCCAGCAGCTACCAGGACAGGGCTCTCCACGAGCAGTACTTC.

This clonotype has at least ten counts. The gene calls are TRBV20-1 and TRBJ1-2; no clear D. Germline assignment: CDR1 DFQATT and CDR2 SNEGSKA (reference sequence). The germline V and J ends were trimmed by 5 bases and 5 bases, with 24 bases remaining between them. The CDR3 is made up of 16 amino acids. The CDR3 here is CSADGIEQSALYGYTF. The CDR3, as DNA: TGCAGTGCTGATGGGATAGAACAGAGCGCCCTTTATGGCTACACCTTC.

The chain employs TRBV2 and TRBJ2-5; D is tentatively TRBD1 or TRBD2 (5 bases each). CDR1 SNHLY and CDR2 FYNNEI come from the germline V gene. This CDR3 has 12 amino acids. V was clipped by 7 bases and J by 1 base, with 7 bases between them. As DNA, the CDR3 is TGTGCCAGCATGAGGGGCCAAGAGACCCAGTACTTC. Translating gives CASMRGQETQYF. The variable domain in full, with the rest retrieved from reference TRBV2 and TRBJ2-5, is EPEVTQTPSHQVTQMGQEVILRCVPISNHLYFYWYRQILGQKVEFLVSFYNNEISEKSEIFDDQFSVERPDGSNFTLKIRSTKLEDSAMYFCASMRGQETQYFGPGTRLLVL.

Only a few counts were recorded for this clonotype. The chain links TRBV10-3 to TRBJ2-5; TRBD1 matches 7 bases. CDR3 size: 15 residues. The germline V gene encodes CDR1 ENHRY and CDR2 SYGVKD. The V and J ends lost 0 bases and 5 bases, in that order; junction bases with no gene match: 6. CDR3 residues: CAISESLGGEETQYF. The CDR3 region has the DNA TGTGCCATCAGTGAGTCGCTAGGGGGCGAGGAGACCCAGTACTTC.

The chain uses TRBV2 and TRBJ2-7; 8 bases line up with TRBD2. V trimming: 8 bases; J trimming: 7 bases; junction bases outside the gene matches: 16. Germline values: CDR1 SNHLY, CDR2 FYNNEI. This CDR3 contains 15 residues. Written as DNA, the CDR3 is TGTGCCAGCGACCGGGAGGGGCAGGGAATAGAAGAGCAGTACTTC. Translating gives CASDREGQGIEEQYF.

For this clonotype: Relative to the germline gene, one junction end is altered; a read error may explain this. The chain has TRBV12-3 or TRBV12-4 and TRBJ2-1; 12 bases line up with TRBD2. The CDR3 covers 18 residues. The CDR3 protein is CACSPDLAGGSSYNEQFF. CDR3 sequence (DNA): TGTGCCTGCAGCCCCGATCTAGCGGGGGGGAGCTCCTACAATGAGCAGTTCTTC.

The rearrangement joins TRBV24-1 to TRBJ1-2, with 8 bases that match TRBD1. Unmatched junction bases numbered 9, after V lost 3 bases and J lost 7 bases. Germline V CDR1 and CDR2: KGHDR, SFDVKD. The CDR3 has 15 residues. The CDR3 spells CATSDEAQGARGYTF. The CDR3 nucleotides are TGTGCCACCAGTGATGAGGCTCAGGGGGCGCGTGGCTACACCTTC.